The entry below describes one T cell receptor beta chain. These data belong to a study of technical replicates of blood from several donors. Some clones are missing from TCRdb's copy, which holds only in-frame ones; the method was immunoSEQ multiplex PCR. Of about 83,000 clones listed, about 92% are singletons. The sequence came from a human donor in good health. The sequencing sample was made of T cells isolated from PBMCs.

The CDR3 protein is CASSSGSGKWYF. CDR3 nucleotide sequence: TGCGCCAGCAGCTCTGGGTCGGGGAAATGGTACTTC. The chain couples TRBV5-1 to TRBJ2-5; perhaps TRBD2 as D (5 bases). The CDR3 runs to 12 residues. Trimming shortened V by 3 bases and J by 13 bases, and 16 bases separated the two germline ends. Germline assignment: CDR1 SGHRS and CDR2 YFSETQ.